A selection of T cell receptor beta chains follows, all from one sample in a study of human T cells and chemical hapten exposure. Each CDR3 protein gets one entry after TCRdb re-called the RACE reads with MiXCR. The sample shows approximately 340,000 distinct CDR3 sequences, around 7% of them seen only once. Here the sequenced sample was whole blood, taken in connection with sensitization to the hapten diphenylcyclopropenone (DPC). The source of these receptors is a woman aged 18-35 years with alopecia areata. Some clones in this sample may be carry-over from other donors' samples. Both conserved end residues are part of each CDR3. The D gene is left open where the match is weak. Clone size is given for some rows only: seen once, a few or many times, or a class if the clone is expanded.

j_gene: TRBJ1-1; abundance: many; d_gene: -; v_gene: TRBV20-1; len: 10; CDR3aa: CSARGAEAFF; CDR3nt: TGCAGTGCTAGAGGGGCCGAAGCTTTCTTT
j_gene: TRBJ2-2; abundance: -; d_gene: TRBD1; v_gene: TRBV29-1; len: 13; CDR3aa: CSAQQGAGGELFF; CDR3nt: TGCAGCGCACAGCAGGGGGCAGGCGGGGAGCTGTTTTTT
j_gene: TRBJ2-1; abundance: few; d_gene: -; v_gene: TRBV12-3/TRBV12-4; len: 15; CDR3aa: CASRIQGGGRNEQFF; CDR3nt: TGTGCCAGCAGAATACAGGGGGGAGGGAGGAATGAGCAGTTCTTC
j_gene: TRBJ2-1; abundance: -; d_gene: TRBD2; v_gene: TRBV11-2; len: 16; CDR3aa: CASSSRTSGGIDEQFF; CDR3nt: TGTGCCAGCAGCTCCCGGACTAGCGGGGGAATCGATGAGCAGTTCTTC
j_gene: TRBJ1-6; abundance: few; d_gene: TRBD1; v_gene: TRBV7-2; len: 15; CDR3aa: CASSLAGQGASPLHF; CDR3nt: TGTGCCAGCAGCTTAGCGGGACAGGGGGCTTCACCCCTCCACTTT
j_gene: TRBJ2-5; abundance: -; d_gene: -; v_gene: TRBV6-5; len: 12; CDR3aa: CASSRGVGTQYF; CDR3nt: TGTGCCAGCAGTAGGGGGGTCGGGACCCAGTACTTC
j_gene: TRBJ1-4; abundance: few; d_gene: -; v_gene: TRBV6-6; len: 14; CDR3aa: CASRHDRSNEKLFF; CDR3nt: TGTGCCAGCAGGCACGACAGATCTAATGAAAAACTGTTTTTT
j_gene: TRBJ2-3; abundance: -; d_gene: -; v_gene: TRBV27; len: 16; CDR3aa: CASSLGSVRGSDTQYF; CDR3nt: TGTGCCAGCAGTTTAGGTTCGGTACGGGGGTCAGATACGCAGTATTTT
j_gene: TRBJ1-2; abundance: -; d_gene: -; v_gene: TRBV7-8; len: 14; CDR3aa: CASNLGKGLYGYTF; CDR3nt: TGTGCCAGCAACCTTGGAAAGGGTCTCTATGGCTACACCTTC
j_gene: TRBJ1-1; abundance: -; d_gene: -; v_gene: TRBV5-1; len: 15; CDR3aa: CASSLPPRGYTEAFF; CDR3nt: TGCGCCAGCAGCTTGCCACCCAGGGGTTACACTGAAGCTTTCTTT
j_gene: TRBJ1-1; abundance: -; d_gene: TRBD1; v_gene: TRBV7-2; len: 14; CDR3aa: CASRRQGMNTEAFF; CDR3nt: TGTGCCAGCAGGCGACAGGGCATGAACACTGAAGCTTTCTTT
j_gene: TRBJ1-1; abundance: -; d_gene: -; v_gene: TRBV10-3; len: 13; CDR3aa: CAMRRSLGAEAFF; CDR3nt: TGTGCCATGCGACGGAGCCTCGGGGCTGAAGCTTTCTTT
j_gene: TRBJ2-1; abundance: -; d_gene: -; v_gene: TRBV7-9; len: 15; CDR3aa: CASSFTGAARGEQFF; CDR3nt: TGTGCCAGCAGCTTCACGGGGGCCGCGCGAGGGGAGCAGTTCTTC
j_gene: TRBJ1-5; abundance: few; d_gene: -; v_gene: TRBV4-1; len: 15; CDR3aa: CASSGQRAKGQPQHF; CDR3nt: TGCGCCAGCAGCGGGCAAAGGGCTAAGGGGCAGCCCCAGCATTTT
j_gene: TRBJ2-7; abundance: many; d_gene: -; v_gene: TRBV7-2; len: 15; CDR3aa: CASSLASTDAYEQYF; CDR3nt: TGTGCCAGCAGCTTAGCGTCGACGGACGCCTACGAGCAGTACTTC
j_gene: TRBJ1-1; abundance: few; d_gene: -; v_gene: TRBV18; len: 17; CDR3aa: CASSPFDLMEGVTEAFF; CDR3nt: TGTGCCAGCTCACCATTTGACCTCATGGAGGGGGTCACTGAAGCTTTCTTT
j_gene: TRBJ1-1; abundance: few; d_gene: -; v_gene: TRBV10-3; len: 13; CDR3aa: CASGTTGDTEAFF; CDR3nt: TGTGCCAGTGGCACGACGGGCGACACTGAAGCTTTCTTT
j_gene: TRBJ2-7; abundance: many; d_gene: TRBD1; v_gene: TRBV6-5; len: 13; CDR3aa: CATTRDRGSEQYF; CDR3nt: TGTGCCACCACCCGGGACAGGGGTAGCGAGCAGTACTTC
j_gene: TRBJ1-2; abundance: many; d_gene: -; v_gene: TRBV6-5; len: 12; CDR3aa: CASSDSNYGYTF; CDR3nt: TGTGCCAGCAGCGACAGTAACTATGGCTACACCTTC
j_gene: TRBJ1-1; abundance: -; d_gene: -; v_gene: TRBV6-2/TRBV6-3; len: 14; CDR3aa: CASSYHGMNTEAFF; CDR3nt: TGTGCCAGCAGTTACCACGGAATGAACACTGAAGCTTTCTTT
j_gene: TRBJ2-2; abundance: few; d_gene: -; v_gene: TRBV7-9; len: 14; CDR3aa: CASSLTDSTGELFF; CDR3nt: TGTGCCAGCAGCTTGACGGACAGCACCGGGGAGCTGTTTTTT
j_gene: TRBJ1-5; abundance: few; d_gene: TRBD1; v_gene: TRBV7-2; len: 17; CDR3aa: CASSLGGQGLVNQPQHF; CDR3nt: TGTGCCAGCAGCTTAGGGGGACAGGGTTTGGTAAATCAGCCCCAGCATTTT
j_gene: TRBJ1-1; abundance: few; d_gene: -; v_gene: TRBV6-2/TRBV6-3; len: 14; CDR3aa: CASSYTSVNTEAFF; CDR3nt: TGTGCCAGCAGTTACACATCCGTCAACACTGAAGCTTTCTTT
j_gene: TRBJ1-2; abundance: few; d_gene: -; v_gene: TRBV7-2; len: 14; CDR3aa: CASSLAHRGRGYTF; CDR3nt: TGTGCCAGCAGCTTAGCACACAGAGGTCGTGGCTACACCTTC
j_gene: TRBJ1-3; abundance: many; d_gene: -; v_gene: TRBV15; len: 13; CDR3aa: CATSREQGFAIYF; CDR3nt: TGTGCCACCAGCAGAGAGCAGGGGTTCGCCATATATTTT
j_gene: TRBJ1-1; abundance: -; d_gene: -; v_gene: TRBV20-1; len: 14; CDR3aa: CSAGSGQLNTEAFF; CDR3nt: TGCAGTGCTGGATCCGGACAGCTGAACACTGAAGCTTTCTTT
j_gene: TRBJ1-1; abundance: many; d_gene: TRBD1; v_gene: TRBV6-5; len: 15; CDR3aa: CASSYSGRGKTEAFF; CDR3nt: TGTGCCAGCAGTTACTCAGGCAGGGGGAAAACTGAAGCTTTCTTT